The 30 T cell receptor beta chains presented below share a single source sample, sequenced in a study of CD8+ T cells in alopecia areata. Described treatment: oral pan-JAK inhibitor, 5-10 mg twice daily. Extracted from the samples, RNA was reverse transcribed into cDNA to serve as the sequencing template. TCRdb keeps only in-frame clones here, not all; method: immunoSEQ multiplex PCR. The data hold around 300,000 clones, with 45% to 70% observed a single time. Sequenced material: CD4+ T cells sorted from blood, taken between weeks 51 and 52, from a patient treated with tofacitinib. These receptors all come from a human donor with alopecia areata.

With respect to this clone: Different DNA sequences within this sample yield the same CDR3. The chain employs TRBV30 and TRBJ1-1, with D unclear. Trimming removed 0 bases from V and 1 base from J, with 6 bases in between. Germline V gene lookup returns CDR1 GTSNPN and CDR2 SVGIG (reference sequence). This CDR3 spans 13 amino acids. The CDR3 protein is CAWSVSQNTEAFF. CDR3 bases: TGTGCCTGGAGTGTATCGCAGAACACTGAAGCTTTCTTT.

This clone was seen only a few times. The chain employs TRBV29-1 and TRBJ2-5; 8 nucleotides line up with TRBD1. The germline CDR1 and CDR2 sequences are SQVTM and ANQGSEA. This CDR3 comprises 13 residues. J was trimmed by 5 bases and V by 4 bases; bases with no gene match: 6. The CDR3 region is CSVGPGGTETQYF. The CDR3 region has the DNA TGCAGCGTTGGTCCAGGGGGCACGGAGACCCAGTACTTC. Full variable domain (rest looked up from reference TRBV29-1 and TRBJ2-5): SAVISQKPSRDICQRGTSLTIQCQVDSQVTMMFWYRQQPGQSLTLIATANQGSEATYESGFVIDKFPISRPNLTFSTLTVSNMSPEDSSIYLCSVGPGGTETQYFGPGTRLLVL.

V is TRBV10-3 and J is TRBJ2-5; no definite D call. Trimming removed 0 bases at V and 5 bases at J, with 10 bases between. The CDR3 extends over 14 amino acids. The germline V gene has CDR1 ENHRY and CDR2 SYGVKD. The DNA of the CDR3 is TGTGCCATCAGTGAGTCAATTAGTGGTGAGACCCAGTACTTC. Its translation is CAISESISGETQYF.

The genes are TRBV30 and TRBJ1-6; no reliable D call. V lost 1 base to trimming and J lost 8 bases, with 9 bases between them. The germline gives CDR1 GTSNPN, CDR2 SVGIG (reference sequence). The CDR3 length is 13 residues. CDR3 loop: CAWSAREDSPLHF. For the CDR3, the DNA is TGTGCCTGGAGTGCCCGGGAGGATTCACCCCTCCACTTT.

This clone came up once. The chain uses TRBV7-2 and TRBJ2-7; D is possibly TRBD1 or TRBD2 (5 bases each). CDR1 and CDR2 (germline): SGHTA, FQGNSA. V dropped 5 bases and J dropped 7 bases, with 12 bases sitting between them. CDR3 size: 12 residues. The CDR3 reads CASSLGPGEQYF. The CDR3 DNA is TGTGCCAGCAGCCTGGGGCCGGGGGAGCAGTACTTC.

CDR3 in DNA: TGTGCCAGCAGCCCAAGGGGGGGGAACCTCAATGAGCAGTTCTTC. Translating gives CASSPRGGNLNEQFF. This sequence joins TRBV7-2 and TRBJ2-1, with a tentative D call TRBD2 (7 bases). V was clipped by 5 bases and J by 6 bases, with 17 bases between them. The germline V gene has CDR1 SGHTA and CDR2 FQGNSA. The CDR3 consists of 15 residues.

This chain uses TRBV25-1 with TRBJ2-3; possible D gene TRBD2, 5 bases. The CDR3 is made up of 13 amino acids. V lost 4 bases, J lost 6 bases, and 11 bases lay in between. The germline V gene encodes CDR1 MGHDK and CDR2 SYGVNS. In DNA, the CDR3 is TGTGCCAGCAGTGGGGCTAGCAGGGATACGCAGTATTTT. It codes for CASSGASRDTQYF.

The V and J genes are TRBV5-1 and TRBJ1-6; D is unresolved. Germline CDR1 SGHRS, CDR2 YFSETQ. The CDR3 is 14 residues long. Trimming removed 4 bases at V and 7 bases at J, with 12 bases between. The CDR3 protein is CASSEGNRNSPLHF. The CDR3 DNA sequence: TGCGCCAGCAGCGAGGGAAATCGGAATTCACCCCTCCACTTT.

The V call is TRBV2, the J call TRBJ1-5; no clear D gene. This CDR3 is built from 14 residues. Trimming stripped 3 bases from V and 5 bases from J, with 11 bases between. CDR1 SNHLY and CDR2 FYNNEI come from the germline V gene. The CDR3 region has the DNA TGTGCCAGCAGTGATTCGGGCCACTATCAGCCCCAGCATTTT. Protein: CASSDSGHYQPQHF.

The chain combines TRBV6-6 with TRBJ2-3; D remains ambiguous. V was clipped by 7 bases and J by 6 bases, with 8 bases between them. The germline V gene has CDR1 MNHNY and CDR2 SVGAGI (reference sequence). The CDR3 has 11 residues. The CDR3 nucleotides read TGTGCCAGCAAAGTTGGGGATACGCAGTATTTT. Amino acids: CASKVGDTQYF.

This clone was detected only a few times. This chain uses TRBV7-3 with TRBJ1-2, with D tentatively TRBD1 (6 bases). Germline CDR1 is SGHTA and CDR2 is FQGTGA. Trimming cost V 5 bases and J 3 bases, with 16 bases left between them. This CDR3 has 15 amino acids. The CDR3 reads CASSPAGGGYYGYTF. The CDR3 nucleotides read TGTGCCAGCAGCCCCGCGGGGGGCGGATACTATGGCTACACCTTC.

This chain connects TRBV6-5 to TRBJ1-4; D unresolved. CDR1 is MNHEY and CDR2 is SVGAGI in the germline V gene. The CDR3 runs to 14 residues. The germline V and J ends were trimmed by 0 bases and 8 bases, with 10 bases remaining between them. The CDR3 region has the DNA TGTGCCAGCAGTTACTCAGGAGGCTTCGAAAAACTGTTTTTT. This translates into CASSYSGGFEKLFF.

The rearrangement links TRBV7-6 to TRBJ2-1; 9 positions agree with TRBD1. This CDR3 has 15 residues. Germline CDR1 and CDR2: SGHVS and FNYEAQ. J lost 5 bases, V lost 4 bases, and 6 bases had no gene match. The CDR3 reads CASSSRDRENNEQFF. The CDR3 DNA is TGTGCCAGCAGCTCCAGGGACAGGGAAAACAATGAGCAGTTCTTC.

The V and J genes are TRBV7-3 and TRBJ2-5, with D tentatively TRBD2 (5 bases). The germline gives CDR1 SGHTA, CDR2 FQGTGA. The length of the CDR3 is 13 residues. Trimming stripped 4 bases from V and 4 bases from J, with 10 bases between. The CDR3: CASSYGVGETQYF. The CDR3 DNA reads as TGTGCCAGCAGCTACGGGGTAGGAGAGACCCAGTACTTC. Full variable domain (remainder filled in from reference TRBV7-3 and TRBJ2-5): GAGVSQTPSNKVTEKGKYVELRCDPISGHTALYWYRQSLGQGPEFLIYFQGTGAADDSGLPNDRFFAVRPEGSVSTLKIQRTERGDSAVYLCASSYGVGETQYFGPGTRLLVL.

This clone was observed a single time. In nucleotides, the CDR3 is TGTGCCTGGAACCCGGACAGGGGGCATTACACCGGGGAGCTGTTTTTT. As protein: CAWNPDRGHYTGELFF. V gene TRBV30 combines with J gene TRBJ2-2, with 11 bases matching TRBD1. The CDR3 spans 16 residues. Trimming took 4 bases from V and 3 from J; bases not matched to a gene: 7. Germline values: CDR1 GTSNPN, CDR2 SVGIG (reference sequence).

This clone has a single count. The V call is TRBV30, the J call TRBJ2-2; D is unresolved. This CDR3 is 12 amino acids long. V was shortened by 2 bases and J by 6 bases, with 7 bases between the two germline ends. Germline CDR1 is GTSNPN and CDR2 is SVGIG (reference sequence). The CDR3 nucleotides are TGTGCCTGGAGTCTCGGACCCGGGGAGCTGTTTTTT. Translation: CAWSLGPGELFF.

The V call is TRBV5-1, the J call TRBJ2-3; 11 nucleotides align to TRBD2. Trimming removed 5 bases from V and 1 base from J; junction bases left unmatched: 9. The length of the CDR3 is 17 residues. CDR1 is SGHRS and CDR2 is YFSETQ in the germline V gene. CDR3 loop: CASRRSPTSGGTDTQYF. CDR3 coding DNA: TGCGCCAGCAGACGCTCCCCGACTAGCGGGGGCACAGATACGCAGTATTTT.

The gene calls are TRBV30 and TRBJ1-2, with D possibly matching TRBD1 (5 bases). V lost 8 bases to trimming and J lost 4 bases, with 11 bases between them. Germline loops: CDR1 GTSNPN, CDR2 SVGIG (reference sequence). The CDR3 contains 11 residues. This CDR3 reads CAAGLLYGYTF. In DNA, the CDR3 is TGTGCCGCGGGACTGCTCTATGGCTACACCTTC. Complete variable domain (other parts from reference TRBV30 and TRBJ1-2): SQTIHQWPATLVQPVGSPLSLECTVEGTSNPNLYWYRQAAGRGLQLLFYSVGIGQISSEVPQNLSASRPQDRQFILSSKKLLLSDSGFYLCAAGLLYGYTFGSGTRLTVV.

This chain's CDR3 is CASSLDITMPQHF. CDR3 in DNA: TGTGCCAGCAGCTTGGATATCACAATGCCCCAGCATTTT. This chain uses TRBV11-2 with TRBJ1-5; D unresolved. This CDR3 has 13 amino acids. Deletions cut 3 bases from V and 9 bases from J, with 12 bases between. CDR1 is SGHAT, CDR2 FQNNGV, per germline.

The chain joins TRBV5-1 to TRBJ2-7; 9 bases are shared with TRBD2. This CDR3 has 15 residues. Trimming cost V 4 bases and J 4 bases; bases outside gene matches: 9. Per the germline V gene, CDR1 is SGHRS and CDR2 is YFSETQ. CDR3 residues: CASSASAGGPYEQYF. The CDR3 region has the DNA TGCGCCAGCAGCGCCTCGGCGGGGGGGCCGTACGAGCAGTACTTC.

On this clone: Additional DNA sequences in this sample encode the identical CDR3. The CDR3 loop reads CSVRDTGELFF. CDR3 nucleotide sequence: TGCAGCGTGAGGGACACCGGGGAGCTGTTTTTT. The rearrangement links TRBV29-1 to TRBJ2-2; D perhaps matches TRBD2 (5 bases). The V gene lost 6 bases and the J gene lost 3 bases, with 5 bases spanning the gap. This CDR3 is built from 11 residues. CDR1 SQVTM and CDR2 ANQGSEA come from the germline V gene.

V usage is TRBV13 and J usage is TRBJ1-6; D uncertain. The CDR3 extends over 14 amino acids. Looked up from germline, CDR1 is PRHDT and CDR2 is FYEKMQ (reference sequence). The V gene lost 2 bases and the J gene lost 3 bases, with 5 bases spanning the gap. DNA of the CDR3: TGTGCCAGCAGCTTACGAGTCTATAATTCACCCCTCCACTTT. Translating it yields CASSLRVYNSPLHF.

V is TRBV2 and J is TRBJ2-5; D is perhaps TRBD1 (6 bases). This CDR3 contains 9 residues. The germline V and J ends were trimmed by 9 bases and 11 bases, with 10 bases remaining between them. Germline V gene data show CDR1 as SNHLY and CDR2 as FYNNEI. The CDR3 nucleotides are TGTGCCAGACAGGGTTCACAGTACTTC. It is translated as CARQGSQYF.

The CDR3 reads CASSSGSSYNEQFF. CDR3 nucleotide sequence: TGTGCCAGCTCATCGGGAAGCTCCTACAATGAGCAGTTCTTC. The rearrangement uses TRBV18 and TRBJ2-1; tentatively, D is TRBD2 (5 bases). The CDR3 is 14 residues long. The germline gives CDR1 KGHSH, CDR2 LQKENI. V dropped 5 bases and J dropped 0 bases, with 8 bases sitting between them.

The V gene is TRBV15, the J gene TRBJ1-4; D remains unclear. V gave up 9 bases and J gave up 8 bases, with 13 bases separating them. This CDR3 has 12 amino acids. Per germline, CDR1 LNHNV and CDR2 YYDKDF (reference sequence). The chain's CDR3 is CATGGRPEKLFF. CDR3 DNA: TGTGCCACAGGCGGGAGACCGGAAAAACTGTTTTTT.

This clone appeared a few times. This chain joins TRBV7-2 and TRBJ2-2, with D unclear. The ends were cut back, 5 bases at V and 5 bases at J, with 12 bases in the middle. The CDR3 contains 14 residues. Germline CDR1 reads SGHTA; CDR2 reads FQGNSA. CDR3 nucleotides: TGTGCCAGCAGCCCATGGGGTCGTACCGGGGAGCTGTTTTTT. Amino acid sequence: CASSPWGRTGELFF.

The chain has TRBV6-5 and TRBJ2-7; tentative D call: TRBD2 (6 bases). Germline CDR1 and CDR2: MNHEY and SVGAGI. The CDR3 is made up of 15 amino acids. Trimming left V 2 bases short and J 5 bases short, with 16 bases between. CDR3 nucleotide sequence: TGTGCCAGCAGTTACGGACTACCTTCTTACCACGAGCAGTACTTC. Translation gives CASSYGLPSYHEQYF.

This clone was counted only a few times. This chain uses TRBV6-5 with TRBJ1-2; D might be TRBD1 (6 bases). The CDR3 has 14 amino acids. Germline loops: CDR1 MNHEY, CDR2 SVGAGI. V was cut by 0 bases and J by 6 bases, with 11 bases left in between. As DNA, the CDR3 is TGTGCCAGCAGTTACTCCGGACAGCGCCATGGCTACACCTTC. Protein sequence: CASSYSGQRHGYTF.

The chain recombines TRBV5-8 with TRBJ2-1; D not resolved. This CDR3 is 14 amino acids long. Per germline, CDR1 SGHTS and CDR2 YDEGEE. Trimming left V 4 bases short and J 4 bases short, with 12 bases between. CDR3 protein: CASSRVAVYNEQFF. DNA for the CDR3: TGTGCCAGCAGCCGAGTGGCGGTTTACAATGAGCAGTTCTTC.

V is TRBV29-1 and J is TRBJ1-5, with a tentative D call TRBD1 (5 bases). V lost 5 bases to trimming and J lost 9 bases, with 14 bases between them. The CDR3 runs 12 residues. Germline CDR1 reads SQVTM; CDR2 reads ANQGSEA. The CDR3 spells CSVSGTLGPQHF. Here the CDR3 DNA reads TGCAGCGTTTCCGGGACCCTAGGGCCCCAGCATTTT.